The rows below give T cell receptor beta chains drawn from one sample of a study of blood T cells in healthy people across ages. TCRdb re-analysed the 5' RACE reads in MiXCR, keeping a single row per CDR3 protein. The sample consists of about a million distinct CDR3 sequences, 48% of them appearing once. Sequenced material: blood. These receptors originate from a man aged 25 to 40 in good health. Both conserved end residues are part of each CDR3. The D gene is left open where the match is weak. Some rows have no size entry. The others give once, few or many, or a class for an expanded clone.

J,V,size,D,DNA,CDR3
TRBJ2-5,TRBV18,once,TRBD1,TGTGCCAGCTCACCAGTGGCCGGGACAGTTCAAGAGACCCAGTACTTC,CASSPVAGTVQETQYF
TRBJ2-3,TRBV6-1,.,.,TGTGCCAGCACGAAGGGCGGGGCCACAGATACGCAGTATTTT,CASTKGGATDTQYF
TRBJ2-7,TRBV29-1,.,TRBD2,TGCAGCGTTGAAAAAGGTGAAGGGACTAGCGGGACCCCCTACGAGCAGTACTTC,CSVEKGEGTSGTPYEQYF
TRBJ1-1,TRBV7-2,few,TRBD1,TGTGCCACCCCGACAGGGGGCTACACTGAAGCTTTCTTT,CATPTGGYTEAFF
TRBJ1-2,TRBV6-1,.,TRBD1,TGTGCCAGCAGTGAAGCGGGGACAGTTAACTATGGCTACACCTTC,CASSEAGTVNYGYTF
TRBJ2-7,TRBV7-2,.,TRBD1,TGTGCCAGCAGCTCCGGGACAGGGGGGCACGAGCAGTACTTC,CASSSGTGGHEQYF
TRBJ1-3,TRBV12-3/TRBV12-4,.,.,TGTGCCAGCAGTTCCGACAGAAGAAACTCTGGAAACACCATATATTTT,CASSSDRRNSGNTIYF
TRBJ2-3,TRBV11-3,few,TRBD2,TGTGCCAGCAGCTTAGGCCGCCATAGGCGGGGGGGCCTTGAAGATACGCAGTATTTT,CASSLGRHRRGGLEDTQYF
TRBJ2-3,TRBV3-1,many,TRBD2,TGTGCCAGCAGCCCCGAGATCGCTAGCGGGGGGGCAGATACGCAGTATTTT,CASSPEIASGGADTQYF
TRBJ2-5,TRBV11-1,.,.,TGTGCCAACAGCTTCCAATCGGAGACCCAGTACTTC,CANSFQSETQYF
TRBJ2-2,TRBV4-1,few,TRBD1,TGCGCCAGCAGCCATCGGACAGGGGGCACCGGGGAGCTGTTTTTT,CASSHRTGGTGELFF
TRBJ2-5,TRBV7-2,.,.,TGTGCCAGCAGCCCCCTTAAAGTAGGGACCCAGTACTTC,CASSPLKVGTQYF
TRBJ2-7,TRBV7-9,.,.,TGTGCCAGCAGCTCCACACCCCTGGGGTACGAGCAGTACTTC,CASSSTPLGYEQYF
TRBJ2-2,TRBV20-1,.,.,TGCAGTGCCAGGATGACGGATTACACCGGGGAGCTGTTTTTT,CSARMTDYTGELFF
TRBJ1-2,TRBV2,few,TRBD1,TGTGCCAGCAGTGCGGCTACAGGGGGCTATGGCTACACCTTC,CASSAATGGYGYTF
TRBJ1-5,TRBV4-3,few,.,TGCGCCAGCAGCCAAGATTCAGGGCCCCAGCCCCAGCATTTT,CASSQDSGPQPQHF
TRBJ2-4,TRBV2,.,.,TGTGCCAGCAGTGTCGGGTACATTCAGTACTTC,CASSVGYIQYF
TRBJ2-5,TRBV5-1,many,TRBD1,TGCGCCAGCAGCATCACAGGGGGACAAGAGACCCAGTACTTC,CASSITGGQETQYF
TRBJ1-2,TRBV4-2,.,.,TGTGCCAGCAGCCAAGAGGTGGAGGTCAGGCGGGGAGGCTACACCTTC,CASSQEVEVRRGGYTF
TRBJ1-1,TRBV12-3/TRBV12-4,.,.,TGTGCCAGCAGTTTTGAGGGGCCTACTGAAGCTTTCTTT,CASSFEGPTEAFF
TRBJ2-7,TRBV5-1,few,TRBD1,TGCGCCAGCAGCTTGGGGACAGGGGTCCACGAGCAGTACTTC,CASSLGTGVHEQYF
TRBJ1-2,TRBV4-2,few,TRBD1,TGTGCCAGCAGCCCCCGGACAGGGCAACCAACGACCAACTATGGCTACACCTTC,CASSPRTGQPTTNYGYTF